A single sample gave rise to the 10 T cell receptor beta chains below, sequenced in a study. Sequencing was performed with immunoSEQ multiplex PCR; in TCRdb, only in-frame clones are kept and a portion is missing. The table has 40,000 to 55,000 clones, 90% to 95% seen once. The sequenced material came from PBMCs. Receptors were obtained from a man aged 35 to 55 with rheumatoid arthritis.

This clone has only one observation. The genes are TRBV9 and TRBJ1-1; D perhaps matches TRBD1 (6 bases). Trimming removed 2 bases from V and 5 bases from J, with 13 bases in between. From germline, CDR1 is SGDLS and CDR2 YYNGEE. This CDR3 region has 14 residues. The CDR3 here is CASSVSGQETEAFF. In nucleotides, the CDR3 is TGTGCCAGCAGCGTGTCGGGACAAGAGACTGAAGCTTTCTTT.

This chain joins TRBV13 and TRBJ2-7; 9 bases fit TRBD1. The CDR3 consists of 14 residues. Germline V CDR1 and CDR2: PRHDT, FYEKMQ (reference sequence). Germline trimming cut 3 bases from V and 3 bases from J; bases unmatched to any gene: 3. DNA for the CDR3: TGTGCCAGCAGCTTTCCGGGACAGGGCTACGAGCAGTACTTC. Its translation is CASSFPGQGYEQYF. Full variable domain (missing parts from reference TRBV13 and TRBJ2-7): AAGVIQSPRHLIKEKRETATLKCYPIPRHDTVYWYQQGPGQDPQFLISFYEKMQSDKGSIPDRFSAQQFSDYHSELNMSSLELGDSALYFCASSFPGQGYEQYFGPGTRLTVT.

V and J are TRBV7-2 and TRBJ1-2, with a possible D match to TRBD1 (5 bases). V dropped 2 bases and J dropped 2 bases, with 6 bases sitting between them. This CDR3 has 13 residues. CDR1 is SGHTA and CDR2 is FQGNSA in the germline V gene. This CDR3 reads CASSLNRNYGYTF. Written as DNA, the CDR3 is TGTGCCAGCAGCTTAAACAGGAACTATGGCTACACCTTC. Complete variable domain (other parts from reference TRBV7-2 and TRBJ1-2): GAGVSQSPSNKVTEKGKDVELRCDPISGHTALYWYRQSLGQGLEFLIYFQGNSAPDKSGLPSDRFSAERTGGSVSTLTIQRTQQEDSAVYLCASSLNRNYGYTFGSGTRLTVV.

The CDR3 spells CASSVEGTGELFF. As DNA, the CDR3 is TGTGCCAGCAGCGTAGAAGGCACCGGGGAGCTGTTTTTT. The rearrangement joins TRBV9 to TRBJ2-2; D uncertain. Trimming cost V 0 bases and J 4 bases, with 4 bases left between them. The CDR3 extends over 13 amino acids. Germline V CDR1 and CDR2: SGDLS, YYNGEE.

The chain recombines TRBV6-6 with TRBJ1-1; D is possibly TRBD1 (5 bases). V lost 11 bases and J lost 4, with 23 bases in between. CDR1 is MNHNY, CDR2 SVGAGI, per germline (reference sequence). The CDR3 runs to 15 residues. The CDR3 is CAGSKGRGRGTEAFF. CDR3 nucleotides: TGTGCCGGCTCGAAGGGGAGGGGCCGAGGCACTGAAGCTTTCTTT.

The V call is TRBV7-2, the J call TRBJ1-6; D is ambiguous. V lost 2 bases and J 5 bases, leaving 10 bases between the germline ends. Germline V CDR1 and CDR2: SGHTA, FQGNSA. This CDR3 is 15 amino acids long. The CDR3 DNA reads as TGTGCCAGCAGCTTATATGGCCAAAATAATTCACCCCTCCACTTT. It translates to CASSLYGQNNSPLHF.

The gene calls are TRBV4-1 and TRBJ2-7; 10 bases are a match to TRBD1. With V trimmed by 0 bases and J by 7 bases, 9 bases remained unmatched. This CDR3 is 16 amino acids long. The germline gives CDR1 MGHRA, CDR2 YSYEKL. DNA for the CDR3: TGCGCCAGCAGCCAAGATGAGGGGACAGGGGTCGTTGAGCAGTACTTC. Its translation: CASSQDEGTGVVEQYF.

The V and J genes are TRBV27 and TRBJ1-5, with 12 bases identical to TRBD1. The germline V gene has CDR1 MNHEY and CDR2 SMNVEV (reference sequence). The V gene end was trimmed by 8 bases and the J gene end by 8 bases; junction bases not matched to a gene: 16. The length of the CDR3 is 17 residues. The DNA of the CDR3 is TGTGCCAGCGCCAGGCGGGACAGGGGGCTTTGGGTTGAGCCCCAGCATTTT. It is translated as CASARRDRGLWVEPQHF.

The chain uses TRBV30 and TRBJ2-3, with TRBD2 matching 8 bases. V lost 2 bases, J lost 9 bases, and 10 bases stayed unmatched. This CDR3 region has 14 residues. Germline V gene sequence: CDR1 GTSNPN, CDR2 SVGIG (reference sequence). CDR3: CAWSYSGGEDTQYF. The CDR3 DNA sequence: TGTGCCTGGAGTTATTCCGGGGGGGAGGACACGCAGTATTTT. Full variable domain (missing parts from reference TRBV30 and TRBJ2-3): SQTIHQWPATLVQPVGSPLSLECTVEGTSNPNLYWYRQAAGRGLQLLFYSVGIGQISSEVPQNLSASRPQDRQFILSSKKLLLSDSGFYLCAWSYSGGEDTQYFGPGTRLTVL.

The rearrangement uses TRBV5-1 and TRBJ1-1; D possibly corresponds to TRBD1 (6 bases). The germline gives CDR1 SGHRS, CDR2 YFSETQ. The CDR3 runs to 17 residues. V lost 2 bases and J 0 bases, leaving 17 bases between the germline ends. The CDR3 DNA is TGCGCCAGCAGCTTCTGGGGGGCTTTATCGATGAACACTGAAGCTTTCTTT. Translated, it gives CASSFWGALSMNTEAFF.